Listed below are T cell receptor beta chains from one sample, sequenced in a study of blood T cell repertoires in COVID-19. Repertoires were generated with immunoSEQ multiplex PCR, while TCRdb's copy carries only in-frame clones and drops some. The sample holds 130,000 to 150,000 clones; roughly 90% are singletons and the top ten take 1% to 1.5%. The material sequenced was PBMCs or T cells enriched from blood (not recorded which). These receptors were taken from a woman aged 25 to 39 with acute COVID-19. Both conserved end residues are part of each CDR3. Each record gives: V gene, J gene, clone size, D gene, CDR3 DNA, CDR3 protein. A D gene is named only where the DNA matches it firmly. Some rows have no size entry. The others give once, few or many, or a class for an expanded clone.

V: TRBV4-3; J: TRBJ2-2; size: NA; D: TRBD2; DNA: TGCGCCAGCAGCCAAGGTACTAGCGGGAAGACCGGGGAGCTGTTTTTT; CDR3: CASSQGTSGKTGELFF
V: TRBV5-1; J: TRBJ2-1; size: NA; D: TRBD2; DNA: TGCGCCAGCAGCTTGGATAGCGGGAGTTCCTACAATGAGCAGTTCTTC; CDR3: CASSLDSGSSYNEQFF
V: TRBV30; J: TRBJ2-5; size: NA; D: NA; DNA: TGTGCCTGGAGTGTACAAGTGTACGAGACCCAGTACTTC; CDR3: CAWSVQVYETQYF
V: TRBV11-2; J: TRBJ2-2; size: NA; D: TRBD2; DNA: TGTGCCAGCAGTCGGACTAGCGGGTCGACCGGGGAGCTGTTTTTT; CDR3: CASSRTSGSTGELFF
V: TRBV7-2; J: TRBJ1-2; size: NA; D: NA; DNA: TGTGCCAGCAGCTCTCTTGACAGGTCCCCCTATGGCTACACCTTC; CDR3: CASSSLDRSPYGYTF
V: TRBV15; J: TRBJ2-7; size: NA; D: TRBD1; DNA: TGTGCCACCAGCGCCTCTCCCGGGACAGGGGGGGCCGAGCAGTACTTC; CDR3: CATSASPGTGGAEQYF
V: TRBV7-2; J: TRBJ2-3; size: few; D: NA; DNA: TGTGCCAGCAGCTTTGGCAGGGGCAGCACAGATACGCAGTATTTT; CDR3: CASSFGRGSTDTQYF
V: TRBV27; J: TRBJ1-1; size: NA; D: TRBD1; DNA: TGTGCCAGCAGTAGACAGGGATTGGATGCTTTCTTT; CDR3: CASSRQGLDAFF
V: TRBV30; J: TRBJ2-7; size: NA; D: TRBD1; DNA: TGTGCCTGGGACCGGGACAGGGGGAACGAGCAGTACTTC; CDR3: CAWDRDRGNEQYF
V: TRBV19; J: TRBJ1-4; size: NA; D: TRBD1; DNA: TGTGCCAGCACGGGACAGTACACAACTAATGAAAAACTGTTTTTT; CDR3: CASTGQYTTNEKLFF
V: TRBV29-1; J: TRBJ2-1; size: NA; D: TRBD2; DNA: TGCAGCGTTGTTTCTAGCGGGAGGGCGAAGTACAATGAGCAGTTCTTC; CDR3: CSVVSSGRAKYNEQFF
V: TRBV7-3; J: TRBJ2-3; size: NA; D: NA; DNA: TGTGCCAGCAGCTTAGTGGGCGAGGGTAGCGGTAGCACAGATACGCAGTATTTT; CDR3: CASSLVGEGSGSTDTQYF
V: TRBV7-3; J: TRBJ2-7; size: few; D: TRBD2; DNA: TGTGCCAGCAGCGCAACTAGCGGGTTCTCCTACGAGCAGTACTTC; CDR3: CASSATSGFSYEQYF
V: TRBV7-2; J: TRBJ1-1; size: once; D: TRBD1; DNA: TGTGCCAGCAGCTTCCGACAGGGGGTCGGAACTGAAGCTTTCTTT; CDR3: CASSFRQGVGTEAFF
V: TRBV7-9; J: TRBJ2-7; size: NA; D: TRBD2; DNA: TGTGCCAGCAGCCCCGGGACTAGCAGAGCCTACGAGCAGTACTTC; CDR3: CASSPGTSRAYEQYF
V: TRBV27; J: TRBJ2-2; size: NA; D: TRBD1; DNA: TGTGCCCGCAGACAGGGGAACGGGGAGCTGTTTTTT; CDR3: CARRQGNGELFF
V: TRBV5-1; J: TRBJ2-3; size: once; D: NA; DNA: TGCGCCAGCAGCTTGGAACCAGGGATTAGCACAGATACGCAGTATTTT; CDR3: CASSLEPGISTDTQYF
V: TRBV30; J: TRBJ1-5; size: NA; D: TRBD1; DNA: TGTGCCTGGAGTGAAGGGGGCGGTCTGGCCCAGCATTTT; CDR3: CAWSEGGGLAQHF
V: TRBV9; J: TRBJ1-1; size: NA; D: TRBD1; DNA: TGTGCCAGCAGCGCAGACCTGGGACAGTCTGAAGCTTTCTTT; CDR3: CASSADLGQSEAFF
V: TRBV7-2; J: TRBJ1-5; size: NA; D: NA; DNA: TGTGCCAGCAGCTTAGCCCCCTTCAATCAGCCCCAGCATTTT; CDR3: CASSLAPFNQPQHF
V: TRBV7-2; J: TRBJ2-5; size: once; D: NA; DNA: TGTGCCAGCAGCCCCTCGGTCCGGGAGACCCAGTACTTC; CDR3: CASSPSVRETQYF
V: TRBV18; J: TRBJ2-1; size: NA; D: TRBD1; DNA: TGTGCCAGCTCACCACCCGGGACAGGGTTATACAATGAGCAGTTCTTC; CDR3: CASSPPGTGLYNEQFF
V: TRBV2; J: TRBJ2-7; size: NA; D: TRBD2; DNA: TGTGCCAGGGGAGCGGGGCCCTCCTACGAGCAGTACTTC; CDR3: CARGAGPSYEQYF
V: TRBV6-2/TRBV6-3; J: TRBJ2-7; size: NA; D: TRBD2; DNA: TGTGCCAGCAGTTACTCCGCTAGCGGGAGTAGCGAGCAGTACTTC; CDR3: CASSYSASGSSEQYF
V: TRBV5-1; J: TRBJ1-1; size: NA; D: NA; DNA: TGCGCCAGCAGCTTGGTGACGGAGACTGAAGCTTTCTTT; CDR3: CASSLVTETEAFF
V: TRBV7-6; J: TRBJ1-1; size: NA; D: NA; DNA: TGTGCCAGCAGCTTGGGGGGGGGCACTGAAGCTTTCTTT; CDR3: CASSLGGGTEAFF
V: TRBV7-2; J: TRBJ2-1; size: NA; D: NA; DNA: TGTGCCAGCAGCACCTGGACTGGGTCCTACAATGAGCAGTTCTTC; CDR3: CASSTWTGSYNEQFF